Shown below are 21 T cell receptor beta chains from a single sample sequenced in a study of blood T cell repertoires in COVID-19. Profiled with immunoSEQ multiplex PCR; TCRdb holds only in-frame clones, not every one. The profile covers about 68,000 clones, with roughly 84% appearing a single time and more than 8% taken by the ten largest. Sequences were obtained from peripheral blood. Every receptor here comes from a man between 45 and 60 years old with active COVID-19.

The chain employs TRBV6-5 and TRBJ1-2; TRBD1 agrees at 9 bases. Looked up from germline, CDR1 is MNHEY and CDR2 is SVGAGI. V dropped 6 bases and J dropped 2; count of bases not matched to a gene: 4. The CDR3 totals 14 residues. CDR3 in amino acids: CASSRGQGNYGYTF. As DNA, the CDR3 is TGTGCCAGCAGCCGAGGACAGGGGAACTATGGCTACACCTTC.

The chain has TRBV28 and TRBJ2-7; TRBD2 agrees at 11 bases. Germline V gene data show CDR1 as MDHEN and CDR2 as SYDVKM. This CDR3 is 13 amino acids long. V gave up 5 bases and J gave up 7 bases; unmatched junction bases: 4. The CDR3 reads CASSLAGGWEQYF. For the CDR3, the DNA is TGTGCCAGCAGTCTAGCGGGGGGCTGGGAGCAGTACTTC.

The chain recombines TRBV5-6 with TRBJ2-1; 8 bases are a match to TRBD2. Germline V lookup: CDR1 SGHDT, CDR2 YYEEEE. The CDR3 totals 18 residues. V dropped 4 bases and J dropped 7; count of bases not matched to a gene: 19. This CDR3 is CASSVGSSGGHLRNEQFF. CDR3 nucleotide sequence: TGTGCCAGCAGCGTAGGCTCGTCGGGAGGGCATTTGAGAAATGAGCAGTTCTTC.

The rearrangement joins TRBV2 to TRBJ2-2; 10 nucleotides agree with TRBD2. Losses at the gene ends were 6 bases for V and 4 bases for J; bases not matched to a gene: 2. Germline V gene data show CDR1 as SNHLY and CDR2 as FYNNEI. This CDR3 has 14 residues. The CDR3 DNA sequence: TGTGCCAGCAGACTAGCGGGAAGCACCGGGGAGCTGTTTTTT. Its translation is CASRLAGSTGELFF.

CDR3 bases: TGTGCCAGCAGCTTATTGGCAGGGGGGCCCTATGGCTACACCTTC. It encodes CASSLLAGGPYGYTF. V usage is TRBV11-2 and J usage is TRBJ1-2, with 7 bases fitting TRBD1. Germline V CDR1 and CDR2: SGHAT, FQNNGV. V was pared by 2 bases and J by 4 bases, with 7 bases of the junction left unmatched. The CDR3 totals 15 residues.

This clone has just one count. The chain employs TRBV5-1 and TRBJ2-5, with a tentative D call TRBD2 (6 bases). The ends were cut back, 6 bases at V and 4 bases at J, with 10 bases in the middle. This CDR3 has 12 residues. The germline CDR1 and CDR2 sequences are SGHRS and YFSETQ. CDR3 nucleotides: TGCGCCAGCAAGGCGGAGGGAGAGACCCAGTACTTC. Amino acid sequence: CASKAEGETQYF.

The rearrangement uses TRBV7-9 and TRBJ1-6; D remains ambiguous. The CDR3 length is 16 residues. CDR1 and CDR2 (germline): SEHNR, FQNEAQ (reference sequence). The V end lost 7 bases, the J end lost 0 bases, and 13 bases lay between the germline ends. The CDR3 bases are TGTGCCAGCATCGCTACCGTGAGCTCCTATAATTCACCCCTCCACTTT. Translating it yields CASIATVSSYNSPLHF. Filled out from reference TRBV7-9 and TRBJ1-6, the complete variable domain reads DTGVSQNPRHKITKRGQNVTFRCDPISEHNRLYWYRQTLGQGPEFLTYFQNEAQLEKSRLLSDRFSAERPKGSFSTLEIQRTEQGDSAMYLCASIATVSSYNSPLHFGNGTRLTVT.

The chain employs TRBV12-5 and TRBJ2-5, with TRBD2 as a possible D gene (6 bases). V was shortened by 6 bases and J by 1 base, with 12 bases between the two germline ends. CDR1 is LGHNT, CDR2 FRNRAP, per germline. This CDR3 is built from 14 residues. CDR3 residues: CASGSTSTQETQYF. The CDR3 bases are TGTGCTAGTGGATCTACTAGCACCCAAGAGACCCAGTACTTC.

V usage is TRBV6-2 or TRBV6-3 and J usage is TRBJ2-7; 9 bases agree with TRBD1. The germline CDR1 and CDR2 sequences are MNHEY and SVGEGT. The CDR3 runs 14 residues. The trim removed 0 bases at V and 3 bases at J, leaving 0 bases unmatched. The chain's CDR3 is CASSYSTGGYEQYF. CDR3 in DNA: TGTGCCAGCAGTTACTCGACAGGGGGCTACGAGCAGTACTTC.

The V gene is TRBV7-8, the J gene TRBJ2-7; unclear D gene. The V and J ends lost 1 base and 5 bases respectively, with 12 bases between them. The CDR3 sequence is 14 residues long. Per the germline V gene, CDR1 is SGHVS and CDR2 is FQNEAQ. This CDR3 is CASSLDELPHEQYF. The CDR3, as DNA: TGTGCCAGCAGCTTAGACGAGCTGCCCCACGAGCAGTACTTC.

This chain links TRBV11-2 with TRBJ1-1; no clear D. The CDR3 sequence is 11 residues long. V lost 1 base and J lost 10, with 7 bases in between. The V gene's germline CDR1 is SGHAT and CDR2 FQNNGV. The CDR3 DNA reads as TGTGCCAGCAGCTTAGGAGGCGGAGCTTTCTTT. Translated, it gives CASSLGGGAFF.

This clone appeared a single time. V gene TRBV5-1 combines with J gene TRBJ2-1; 8 positions match TRBD2. Germline CDR1 is SGHRS and CDR2 is YFSETQ. This CDR3 spans 16 amino acids. Trimming removed 0 bases from V and 0 bases from J; junction bases left unmatched: 2. In DNA, the CDR3 is TGCGCCAGCAGCTTGGAGCGGGGGTACTCCTACAATGAGCAGTTCTTC. Its translation: CASSLERGYSYNEQFF.

The gene calls are TRBV5-1 and TRBJ1-1; 7 nucleotides match TRBD1. Trimming took 3 bases from V and 1 from J; bases not matched to a gene: 6. The CDR3 sequence is 15 residues long. CDR1 and CDR2 from the germline V gene are SGHRS and YFSETQ. This CDR3 is CASSSPTGWNTEAFF. The DNA of the CDR3 is TGCGCCAGCAGCTCCCCGACAGGGTGGAACACTGAAGCTTTCTTT.

This clone showed up just once. This chain joins TRBV29-1 and TRBJ2-7, with D perhaps TRBD1 (6 bases). Trimming took off 7 bases at V and 6 bases at J, with 13 bases between the two ends. The CDR3 has 11 amino acids. Germline loops: CDR1 SQVTM, CDR2 ANQGSEA. The CDR3 reads CSEMTGSEQYF. In DNA form, the CDR3 reads TGCAGCGAAATGACAGGCTCCGAGCAGTACTTC.

This chain links TRBV30 with TRBJ1-2; D might be TRBD1 (6 bases). V lost 5 bases, J lost 6 bases, and 10 bases lay in between. This CDR3 has 11 amino acids. CDR1 and CDR2 from the germline V gene are GTSNPN and SVGIG (reference sequence). This CDR3 reads CAWHQGHGYTF. CDR3 DNA: TGTGCCTGGCATCAGGGGCATGGCTACACCTTC. Full variable domain (outside the CDR3, taken from reference TRBV30 and TRBJ1-2): SQTIHQWPATLVQPVGSPLSLECTVEGTSNPNLYWYRQAAGRGLQLLFYSVGIGQISSEVPQNLSASRPQDRQFILSSKKLLLSDSGFYLCAWHQGHGYTFGSGTRLTVV.

This chain connects TRBV5-1 to TRBJ2-3; 9 bases line up with TRBD2. This CDR3 contains 14 residues. Trimming removed 7 bases from V and 5 bases from J; junction bases left unmatched: 8. CDR1 and CDR2 (germline): SGHRS, YFSETQ. The DNA of the CDR3 is TGCGCCAGCCGGGGACTAGCCTACGTAGATACGCAGTATTTT. Its translation: CASRGLAYVDTQYF.

The CDR3 DNA follows: TGTGCCAGCTCCCGACAACAGGGGGCGCGGTACACCGGGGAGCTGTTTTTT. Translated, it gives CASSRQQGARYTGELFF. The chain is built from TRBV18 and TRBJ2-2; TRBD1 matches at 9 bases. The germline CDR1 and CDR2 sequences are KGHSH and LQKENI. With 6 bases clipped from V and 3 bases from J, the junction kept 11 bases outside the gene matches. The CDR3 is made up of 17 amino acids.

This clone has a handful of counts. The chain employs TRBV19 and TRBJ2-3, with a possible D match to TRBD1 (6 bases). The CDR3 is 16 amino acids. Trimming left V 6 bases short and J 2 bases short, with 18 bases between. Germline V gene lookup returns CDR1 LNHDA and CDR2 SQIVND (reference sequence). Here the CDR3 DNA reads TGTGCCAGTAGCCCCCGGGACAAGGAATTCACAGATACGCAGTATTTT. It translates to CASSPRDKEFTDTQYF. The whole variable domain, filled in from reference TRBV19 and TRBJ2-3, reads DGGITQSPKYLFRKEGQNVTLSCEQNLNHDAMYWYRQDPGQGLRLIYYSQIVNDFQKGDIAEGYSVSREKKESFPLTVTSAQKNPTAFYLCASSPRDKEFTDTQYFGPGTRLTVL.

The chain carries TRBV9 and TRBJ1-1; D is ambiguous. The V and J ends lost 0 bases and 5 bases respectively, with 11 bases between them. CDR1 and CDR2 (germline): SGDLS, YYNGEE. This CDR3 spans 14 amino acids. The CDR3 loop is CASSVEPGGTEAFF. The CDR3 DNA sequence: TGTGCCAGCAGCGTAGAACCGGGTGGGACTGAAGCTTTCTTT. Looking up the rest from reference TRBV9 and TRBJ1-1 gives the full variable domain: DSGVTQTPKHLITATGQRVTLRCSPRSGDLSVYWYQQSLDQGLQFLIQYYNGEERAKGNILERFSAQQFPDLHSELNLSSLELGDSALYFCASSVEPGGTEAFFGQGTRLTVV.

This clone was seen a handful of times. This CDR3 reads CASSESSGYQPQHF. CDR3 coding DNA: TGTGCCAGCAGTGAATCGTCCGGGTATCAGCCCCAGCATTTT. The chain recombines TRBV25-1 with TRBJ1-5; no firm D call. This CDR3 has 14 residues. V was pared by 1 base and J by 5 bases, with 9 bases between. Germline CDR1 MGHDK, CDR2 SYGVNS.

This chain uses TRBV4-3 with TRBJ2-7; D perhaps matches TRBD2 (5 bases). Trimming stripped 1 base from V and 6 bases from J, with 10 bases between. The CDR3 length is 13 residues. Germline loops: CDR1 LGHNA, CDR2 YSLEER. The DNA of the CDR3 is TGCGCCAGCAGCCAAGGGGCTGGGAGCGAGCAGTACTTC. Translation gives CASSQGAGSEQYF.